Listed below are T cell receptor beta chains from one sample, sequenced in a study of cytomegalovirus exposure and HLA in healthy donors. TCRdb keeps only in-frame clones here, not all; method: immunoSEQ multiplex PCR. This sample carries around 120,000 clones, about four fifths of them seen once, and the ten largest clones take 8.8%. Sequencing input: PBMCs. Receptors were obtained from a female donor in good health and CMV-seropositive. CDR3s leave out the opening cysteine and the closing phenylalanine or tryptophan.

J | V | CDR3
TRBJ2-5 | TRBV7-6 | ASSLSVSGGWQTQY
TRBJ1-1 | TRBV6-1 | ASSDRGYTEAF
TRBJ1-4 | TRBV4-3 | ASSQGTLRQEKLF
TRBJ2-7 | TRBV29-1 | SVYSLASSEQY
TRBJ2-1 | TRBV19 | ASETYNEQF
TRBJ1-5 | TRBV25-1 | ASSESSNQPQH
TRBJ2-5 | TRBV6-1 | ASRSGGAGETQY
TRBJ1-1 | TRBV6-1 | ASGRDRNTEAF
TRBJ2-1 | TRBV7-3 | ASSLLGDSSYNEQF
TRBJ2-5 | TRBV10-3 | AISGGERTQY
TRBJ2-7 | TRBV28 | ASGLGGGYEQY
TRBJ2-4 | TRBV2 | ASSELAGPKNIQY
TRBJ1-1 | TRBV4-3 | ASSQDYGTTLGTEAF
TRBJ2-1 | TRBV28 | ASSYAGQGF
TRBJ1-5 | TRBV30 | AWSGEDLVRH
TRBJ1-5 | TRBV2 | ASTGGLSNQPQH
TRBJ2-7 | TRBV7-2 | ASSLGQSSYEQY
TRBJ2-5 | TRBV30 | AWSGSGRLETQY
TRBJ1-5 | TRBV6-1 | ASSKLPGGNQPQH
TRBJ2-7 | TRBV5-5 | ASSPPGAGEQY
TRBJ2-3 | TRBV4-3 | ASSQDHTGSTDTQY
TRBJ1-2 | TRBV7-2 | ASSPRDSRSCGYT
TRBJ2-3 | TRBV7-3 | ASSRDRPDTQY
TRBJ1-2 | TRBV18 | ASSPGPRVDYGYT
TRBJ2-1 | TRBV7-9 | ASSSRGTSYEQF
TRBJ2-7 | TRBV30 | ACSRLAGGHEQY
TRBJ2-1 | TRBV7-3 | ASSFGTSGGLVNEQF
TRBJ1-1 | TRBV5-1 | ASSFGQGWTEAF
TRBJ1-6 | TRBV5-4 | ASSFGTGRNSPLH
TRBJ2-1 | TRBV19 | ASSSTGVSSYNEQF
TRBJ2-3 | TRBV7-3 | ASSLGPTSGGTDTQY
TRBJ1-4 | TRBV27 | ASSLRRVRQGREKLF
TRBJ2-6 | TRBV19 | ASSKTGSGANVLT
TRBJ1-3 | TRBV14 | ASSLQGGSGNTIY
TRBJ2-5 | TRBV30 | AWTGGQETQY
TRBJ2-5 | TRBV19 | ASSAPGGTADQETQY
TRBJ1-1 | TRBV2 | ASSQQGGDEAF
TRBJ1-1 | TRBV5-1 | ASSYYQGATEAF
TRBJ2-5 | TRBV7-3 | ASSLGRDETQY
TRBJ2-2 | TRBV5-4 | ASSTGTPNTGELF
TRBJ2-7 | TRBV20-1 | SGKVAAEQY
TRBJ1-2 | TRBV7-9 | ASSPTGDYGYT
TRBJ1-5 | TRBV19 | ASSTGQVGNQPQH
TRBJ1-4 | TRBV6-5 | ASSPYYNEKLF
TRBJ1-5 | TRBV16 | ASSQYRAHNQPQH
TRBJ1-1 | TRBV2 | ASSDQGLMNTEAF